The entry below describes one T cell receptor (beta chain). The CDR3 loop spans 14 amino acids. The V and J ends lost 3 bases and 0 bases respectively, with 8 bases between them. The germline CDR1 and CDR2 sequences are MNHNY and SVGAGI (reference sequence). The protocol was immunoSEQ multiplex PCR, while the TCRdb copy is restricted to in-frame clones and leaves out a portion. This table has just over 35,000 clones, 84% appearing once. The sample belongs to a study of OX40 agonist ivuxolimab in advanced cancers. The V gene is TRBV6-6, the J gene TRBJ1-2; no clear D. This sequence originates from an adult with an advanced solid tumor such as melanoma, head and neck, liver or kidney cancer. The source was CD4+ or CD8+ T cells sorted from blood, collected in a trial of the OX40 agonist ivuxolimab. Here the CDR3 DNA reads TGTGCCAGCAGTTATGGGTTGCCTAACTATGGCTACACCTTC. Translation: CASSYGLPNYGYTF.